This T cell receptor beta chain was observed in a study of T cells in narcolepsy. Study-level background: Enrolled donors included narcolepsy type 1 or type 2 patients and healthy controls.

Study outcomes and limitations: Autoreactive clonotypes reportedly recurred in blood of same and different patients, not controls. Autoreactive HCRT-specific and TRIB2-specific clonotypes were marked in same-patient CSF-versus-blood CD4+ comparisons.

About this clone itself: Antigen: not known.

Here immunoSEQ multiplex PCR was the method, and the copy in TCRdb shows in-frame clones only, minus some. The table has under 550 clones, 29% seen once; the top ten hold around 44%. The CDR3 runs 16 residues. In germline, CDR1 is SGHTA, CDR2 FQGNSA. Losses at the gene ends were 3 bases for V and 5 bases for J; bases not matched to a gene: 10. Sequencing was performed on cultured CD4+ T cells from cerebrospinal fluid. The source of this sequence is a human donor with narcolepsy. The V and J genes are TRBV7-2 and TRBJ1-1; 9 positions agree with TRBD1. The CDR3 region has the DNA TGTGCCAGCAGCTTCCCCGGACAGGGGTCGAGGACTGAAGCTTTCTTT. The encoded protein is CASSFPGQGSRTEAFF.